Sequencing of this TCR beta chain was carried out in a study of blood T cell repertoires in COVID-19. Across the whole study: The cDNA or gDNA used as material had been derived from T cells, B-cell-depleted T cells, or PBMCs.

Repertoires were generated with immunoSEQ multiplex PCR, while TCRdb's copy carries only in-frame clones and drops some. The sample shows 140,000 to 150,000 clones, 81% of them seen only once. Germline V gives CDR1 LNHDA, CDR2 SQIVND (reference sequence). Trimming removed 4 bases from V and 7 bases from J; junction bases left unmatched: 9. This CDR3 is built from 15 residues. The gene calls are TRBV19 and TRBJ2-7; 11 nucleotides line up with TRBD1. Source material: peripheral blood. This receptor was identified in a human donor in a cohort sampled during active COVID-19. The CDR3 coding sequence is TGTGCCAGTAGTACAACCGGGACAGGGGGTTGGGAGCAGTACTTC. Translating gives CASSTTGTGGWEQYF.